This passage covers 23 T cell receptor beta chains from one sample sequenced in a study of graft-versus-host responses after intestinal transplantation. Produced via immunoSEQ multiplex PCR; TCRdb's table is partial and in-frame only. Of about 89,000 clones in the sample, roughly 91% are singletons; the top ten hold 0.09% to 0.1%. Their cognate antigens are unknown. The input for sequencing was unstimulated CD4+ T cells sorted from spleen or lymph node cells, taken before intestinal transplant. Receptors originate from a human donor who received an intestinal transplant.

The rearrangement joins TRBV4-3 to TRBJ2-2, with 7 bases matching TRBD1. The ends lost 4 bases at V and 4 bases at J; junction bases unmatched: 3. This CDR3 region has 14 residues. The V gene's germline CDR1 is LGHNA and CDR2 YSLEER. The CDR3 here is CASSLGQVTGELFF. In nucleotides, the CDR3 is TGCGCCAGCAGCCTCGGACAGGTCACCGGGGAGCTGTTTTTT.

The chain links TRBV2 to TRBJ2-7; a weak D match, TRBD1 (5 bases). Germline loops: CDR1 SNHLY, CDR2 FYNNEI. The CDR3 loop spans 17 amino acids. V was clipped by 1 base and J by 0 bases, with 16 bases between them. CDR3 in DNA: TGTGCCAGCAGTGAAGTCGGGTGGGGCCTGAGCTCCTACGAGCAGTACTTC. Protein product: CASSEVGWGLSSYEQYF.

V usage is TRBV19 and J usage is TRBJ2-5, with D possibly TRBD2 on 6 matching bases. V lost 3 bases and J lost 5, with 13 bases in between. Germline CDR1 reads LNHDA; CDR2 reads SQIVND (reference sequence). The CDR3 totals 14 residues. The CDR3 coding sequence is TGTGCCAGTAGTATGCGGTCAGGGAGGGAGACCCAGTACTTC. This gives the protein CASSMRSGRETQYF.

The chain carries TRBV30 and TRBJ2-5; TRBD1 agrees at 8 bases. Per the germline V gene, CDR1 is GTSNPN and CDR2 is SVGIG (reference sequence). V shed 5 bases and J 3 bases; nucleotides not matched to a gene: 2. The CDR3 consists of 12 residues. CDR3 amino acids: CAWQQGEETQYF. Here the CDR3 DNA reads TGTGCCTGGCAACAGGGGGAAGAGACCCAGTACTTC.

The J gene is TRBJ2-7, the V gene TRBV10-2; 7 bases are a match to TRBD1. The CDR3 totals 14 residues. The germline CDR1 and CDR2 sequences are WSHSY and SAAADI. Trimming at V came to 7 bases and at J to 0 bases, leaving 6 bases not matched to a gene. The CDR3 region is CASTQTGSSYEQYF. The CDR3 bases are TGCGCCAGCACCCAGACAGGGAGCTCCTACGAGCAGTACTTC.

This clone was seen a few times. V usage is TRBV6-6 and J usage is TRBJ2-7; 10 bases map to TRBD1. V lost 3 bases and J lost 2; bases outside the gene matches: 4. This CDR3 spans 15 amino acids. The germline V gene encodes CDR1 MNHNY and CDR2 SVGAGI (reference sequence). In DNA, the CDR3 is TGTGCCAGCAGTTATGCCGGGACAGGGGCCTACGAGCAGTACTTC. Its translation: CASSYAGTGAYEQYF.

CDR3 region: CASSGQGNLGNTIYF. DNA for the CDR3: TGTGCCAGCAGCGGACAGGGGAACCTTGGAAACACCATATATTTT. This chain connects TRBV7-9 to TRBJ1-3, with 9 bases aligning to TRBD1. With V trimmed by 5 bases and J by 3 bases, 5 bases remained unmatched. Germline CDR1 and CDR2: SEHNR and FQNEAQ (reference sequence). The CDR3 is 15 amino acids.

The chain carries TRBV5-5 and TRBJ1-2, with D perhaps TRBD1 (6 bases). With 4 bases removed from V and 3 bases from J, the gap between germline ends came to 16 bases. CDR3 length: 15 amino acids. CDR1 SGHKS and CDR2 YYEKEE come from the germline V gene (reference sequence). CDR3 sequence (DNA): TGTGCCAGCAGCGCCCCGGGACAAGTGGACTATGGCTACACCTTC. Translating gives CASSAPGQVDYGYTF.

The CDR3 loop is CSVAGRQNTEAFF. CDR3 in DNA: TGCAGCGTCGCGGGACGCCAGAACACTGAAGCTTTCTTT. This chain joins TRBV29-1 and TRBJ1-1; tentatively, D is TRBD1 (5 bases). Trimming shortened V by 6 bases and J by 1 base, and 12 bases separated the two germline ends. Germline V gene data show CDR1 as SQVTM and CDR2 as ANQGSEA. The CDR3 runs 13 residues.

The chain recombines TRBV30 with TRBJ2-1; D gene uncertain. V lost 0 bases to trimming and J lost 0 bases, with 9 bases between them. The CDR3 is 15 residues long. CDR1 is GTSNPN, CDR2 SVGIG, per germline (reference sequence). The CDR3 is CAWSVPGLSYNEQFF. In DNA form, the CDR3 reads TGTGCCTGGAGTGTACCAGGTCTCTCCTACAATGAGCAGTTCTTC.

The chain couples TRBV6-5 to TRBJ2-3; TRBD2 aligns across 12 bases. This CDR3 is built from 15 residues. The germline CDR1 and CDR2 sequences are MNHEY and SVGAGI. Trimming cost V 5 bases and J 3 bases; bases outside gene matches: 3. CDR3 nucleotides: TGTGCCAGCAGTGGACTAGCGGGGTTGACAGATACGCAGTATTTT. Translated, it gives CASSGLAGLTDTQYF.

This chain links TRBV2 with TRBJ2-3; 9 nucleotides align to TRBD2. Per germline, CDR1 SNHLY and CDR2 FYNNEI. J was trimmed by 0 bases and V by 3 bases; bases with no gene match: 4. CDR3 length: 16 residues. CDR3 coding DNA: TGTGCCAGCAGTGAGGGACTAGCATCTAGCACAGATACGCAGTATTTT. This encodes CASSEGLASSTDTQYF.

Only a few counts were recorded for this clone. The chain employs TRBV5-4 and TRBJ2-7, with TRBD1 matching 9 bases. Trimming at V came to 4 bases and at J to 4 bases, leaving 9 bases not matched to a gene. Germline V gene lookup returns CDR1 SGHNT and CDR2 YYREEE (reference sequence). The CDR3 is made up of 15 amino acids. CDR3: CASSTPGQGVYEQYF. The CDR3 bases are TGTGCCAGCAGCACCCCGGGACAGGGTGTTTACGAGCAGTACTTC.

The rearrangement links TRBV9 to TRBJ2-6; D is unresolved. Germline values: CDR1 SGDLS, CDR2 YYNGEE. This CDR3 is 18 amino acids long. V was pared by 0 bases and J by 0 bases, with 13 bases between. The CDR3 sequence: CASSVAKMNYSGANVLTF. In DNA, the CDR3 is TGTGCCAGCAGCGTAGCTAAGATGAACTACTCTGGGGCCAACGTCCTGACTTTC.

V usage is TRBV30 and J usage is TRBJ2-3; TRBD2 matches at 14 bases. With V trimmed by 1 base and J by 9 bases, 6 bases remained unmatched. CDR1 is GTSNPN, CDR2 SVGIG, per germline (reference sequence). There are 15 residues in the CDR3. The CDR3 reads CAWSGTSGGPTTQYF. The CDR3 DNA follows: TGTGCCTGGAGTGGGACTAGCGGGGGGCCCACAACGCAGTATTTT. The full variable domain, rest sourced from reference TRBV30 and TRBJ2-3, is SQTIHQWPATLVQPVGSPLSLECTVEGTSNPNLYWYRQAAGRGLQLLFYSVGIGQISSEVPQNLSASRPQDRQFILSSKKLLLSDSGFYLCAWSGTSGGPTTQYFGPGTRLTVL.

The chain has TRBV7-2 and TRBJ2-1, with 8 bases aligning to TRBD2. The germline V gene has CDR1 SGHTA and CDR2 FQGNSA. The CDR3 covers 16 residues. The V segment lost 6 bases and the J segment 0 bases; nucleotides outside the gene matches: 7. CDR3 sequence reads: CASRPGGTSSYNEQFF. The CDR3 region has the DNA TGTGCCAGCAGACCAGGTGGGACTAGCTCCTACAATGAGCAGTTCTTC.

This clone turned up a few times. This chain joins TRBV6-5 and TRBJ1-1; D might be TRBD1 (6 bases). The germline V gene encodes CDR1 MNHEY and CDR2 SVGAGI. The CDR3 spans 15 residues. The V end was cut by 2 bases, the J end by 11 bases, with 21 bases between. CDR3 in DNA: TGTGCCAGCAGTTACGATGTAGACAGGCCCGGAACGGCTTTCTTT. Amino acids: CASSYDVDRPGTAFF.

This clone has only one observation. The chain combines TRBV18 with TRBJ1-6, with TRBD1 identical over 9 bases. This CDR3 contains 17 residues. After removal of 3 bases from V and 0 bases from J, the junction contained 3 bases not matched to a gene. Germline CDR1 is KGHSH and CDR2 is LQKENI. The CDR3 coding sequence is TGTGCCAGCTCACCGGGACAGGGTCGCTCCTATAATTCACCCCTCCACTTT. It encodes CASSPGQGRSYNSPLHF.

V gene TRBV6-5 combines with J gene TRBJ2-7; TRBD2 matches at 9 bases. This CDR3 has 15 residues. J lost 6 bases, V lost 4 bases, and 10 bases had no gene match. The germline V gene encodes CDR1 MNHEY and CDR2 SVGAGI. This CDR3 reads CASSFHTSGLGEQYF. CDR3 nucleotides: TGTGCCAGCAGTTTCCACACTAGCGGGTTAGGCGAGCAGTACTTC.

V gene TRBV18 combines with J gene TRBJ1-2; 9 bases are a match to TRBD1. CDR3 length: 12 residues. CDR1 is KGHSH and CDR2 is LQKENI in the germline V gene. V trimming: 2 bases; J trimming: 8 bases; junction bases outside the gene matches: 0. In nucleotides, the CDR3 is TGTGCCAGCTCACCAGGGACAGGGGGCTACACCTTC. Translation: CASSPGTGGYTF.

This chain uses TRBV18 with TRBJ1-1, with a tentative D call TRBD1 (5 bases). The CDR3 runs to 17 residues. With 6 bases removed from V and 3 bases from J, the gap between germline ends came to 23 bases. Germline lookup yields CDR1 KGHSH and CDR2 LQKENI. CDR3 loop: CASSLYTAGGEYTEAFF. In nucleotides, the CDR3 is TGTGCCAGCTCTCTGTACACCGCCGGGGGTGAATACACTGAAGCTTTCTTT.

This chain connects TRBV2 to TRBJ1-6; D possibly corresponds to TRBD1 (6 bases). This CDR3 comprises 15 residues. CDR1 is SNHLY and CDR2 is FYNNEI in the germline V gene. Trimming took 5 bases from V and 7 from J, leaving 15 bases between them. CDR3 nucleotide sequence: TGTGCCAGCAGTTTGCTTCTAACAGGGAATTCACCCCTCCACTTT. This gives the protein CASSLLLTGNSPLHF.

This clone appeared a single time. This chain joins TRBV5-1 and TRBJ2-7; 7 bases are shared with TRBD1. The V segment lost 4 bases and the J segment 3 bases; nucleotides outside the gene matches: 10. The CDR3 sequence is 15 residues long. The germline V gene encodes CDR1 SGHRS and CDR2 YFSETQ. CDR3 nucleotide sequence: TGCGCCAGCAGCGGCCCCGGGACAGAAGACTACGAGCAGTACTTC. This encodes CASSGPGTEDYEQYF.